The 8 T cell receptor beta chains below come from one sample, sequenced in a study of T cells in tuberculosis. The repertoire was sequenced with immunoSEQ multiplex PCR; TCRdb's copy has only in-frame clones and lacks some. The data hold tens of thousands of clones, with roughly 79% observed a single time. Sorting used thawed, overnight-rested PBMC stained with anti-CD3, a viability dye and GMM-loaded CD1B tetramer. The lipid loaded on the CD1B tetramers was C32 glucose monomycolate from Rhodococcus equi. The source material was CD1b-GMM tetramer-negative cells sorted from PBMCs. Receptors were obtained from an adult woman with latent tuberculosis.

The V gene is TRBV30, the J gene TRBJ1-5, with 7 bases aligning to TRBD1. The CDR3 is made up of 14 amino acids. The germline V gene has CDR1 GTSNPN and CDR2 SVGIG (reference sequence). V lost 0 bases, J lost 3 bases, and 2 bases stayed unmatched. The CDR3 here is CAWSVGQDNQPQHF. The CDR3 region has the DNA TGTGCCTGGAGTGTCGGACAGGACAATCAGCCCCAGCATTTT. The full variable domain, its missing parts supplied by reference TRBV30 and TRBJ1-5, is SQTIHQWPATLVQPVGSPLSLECTVEGTSNPNLYWYRQAAGRGLQLLFYSVGIGQISSEVPQNLSASRPQDRQFILSSKKLLLSDSGFYLCAWSVGQDNQPQHFGDGTRLSIL.

This chain connects TRBV7-2 to TRBJ2-7; the D is unclear. V lost 5 bases and J 0 bases, leaving 11 bases between the germline ends. The length of the CDR3 is 14 residues. Germline V gene sequence: CDR1 SGHTA, CDR2 FQGNSA. CDR3 DNA: TGTGCCAGCAGCCCCCAGGTTTCCTCCTACGAGCAGTACTTC. This translates into CASSPQVSSYEQYF.

This sequence joins TRBV28 and TRBJ2-7, with 10 bases identical to TRBD1. The length of the CDR3 is 16 residues. Trimming cost V 6 bases and J 1 base; bases outside gene matches: 9. CDR1 and CDR2 (germline): MDHEN, SYDVKM. CDR3 protein: CASSGFGTGVSYEQYF. The CDR3 DNA reads TGTGCCAGCAGCGGATTTGGGACAGGGGTTTCCTACGAGCAGTACTTC. Combining the CDR3 with reference TRBV28 and TRBJ2-7 gives the whole variable domain DVKVTQSSRYLVKRTGEKVFLECVQDMDHENMFWYRQDPGLGLRLIYFSYDVKMKEKGDIPEGYSVSREKKERFSLILESASTNQTSMYLCASSGFGTGVSYEQYFGPGTRLTVT.

The V gene is TRBV9, the J gene TRBJ2-3; D may be TRBD2 (7 bases). Trimming cost V 4 bases and J 1 base, with 16 bases left between them. Germline loops: CDR1 SGDLS, CDR2 YYNGEE. This CDR3 is 16 amino acids long. The CDR3: CASSPQIGGRTDTQYF. The CDR3 region has the DNA TGTGCCAGCAGCCCTCAAATCGGGGGGCGCACAGATACGCAGTATTTT.

V and J are TRBV28 and TRBJ1-2; D remains unclear. V was pared by 6 bases and J by 8 bases, with 16 bases between. The CDR3 has 13 amino acids. CDR1 is MDHEN and CDR2 is SYDVKM in the germline V gene. As DNA, the CDR3 is TGTGCCAGCAGCTGGAGGGAGCGTAAGGGCTACACCTTC. Its translation: CASSWRERKGYTF.

The chain joins TRBV28 to TRBJ2-1, with 7 bases fitting TRBD1. The germline V gene encodes CDR1 MDHEN and CDR2 SYDVKM. The CDR3 loop spans 13 amino acids. V trimming: 6 bases; J trimming: 10 bases; junction bases outside the gene matches: 9. The CDR3 DNA follows: TGTGCCAGCAGGGAACAGGGGCAGCGAGAGCAGTTCTTC. Its protein product is CASREQGQREQFF. Full variable domain (missing parts from reference TRBV28 and TRBJ2-1): DVKVTQSSRYLVKRTGEKVFLECVQDMDHENMFWYRQDPGLGLRLIYFSYDVKMKEKGDIPEGYSVSREKKERFSLILESASTNQTSMYLCASREQGQREQFFGPGTRLTVL.

The chain joins TRBV11-3 to TRBJ2-7; 8 bases match TRBD2. Germline-derived CDR1 and CDR2 are SGHNT and YENEEA. Trimming removed 5 bases from V and 0 bases from J; junction bases left unmatched: 15. The CDR3 is 18 residues long. In DNA form, the CDR3 reads TGTGCCAGCAGCGGTCCCGTCTTCGGGCGGGGGGCCTCCTACGAGCAGTACTTC. Its protein product is CASSGPVFGRGASYEQYF.

The chain uses TRBV11-2 and TRBJ2-7; D unresolved. This CDR3 has 13 residues. CDR1 is SGHAT and CDR2 is FQNNGV in the germline V gene. The ends were cut back, 3 bases at V and 7 bases at J, with 13 bases in the middle. The CDR3 DNA follows: TGTGCCAGCAGCTTTGTTTCCCTAGGAGAGCAGTACTTC. This sequence encodes CASSFVSLGEQYF.